This T cell receptor (beta chain) was obtained from a study of cytomegalovirus exposure and HLA in healthy donors. Turning to this clone: Its target is not known.

Findings and caveats of the study: In a later analysis, a genetic analysis reported fewer productive-TCR N-insertions in an Asian-associated ancestry cluster than the cohort average. A later analysis by the authors found several of the most significant clusters apparently linked to common viral pathogens. TCR beta chains numbering some 160 were designated cytomegalovirus-associated. CMV serostatus alone was available as immune exposure information.

CDR1 is MNHNS, CDR2 SASEGT, per germline. The CDR3 has 14 residues. V was shortened by 1 base and J by 4 bases, with 10 bases between the two germline ends. The study ran its PCR with 60 Vbeta and 13 Jbeta primers. Only in-frame clones appear in the TCRdb table, and some are missing; sequencing was by immunoSEQ multiplex PCR. This repertoire shows 100,000 to 120,000 clones, approximately 72% found once; its top ten account for about 1.9%. The source material was PBMCs. This clonotype was obtained from a man aged 25-45 years in good health and CMV-seronegative. The rearrangement joins TRBV6-1 to TRBJ1-2; no firm D call. This chain's CDR3 is CASSEVREFYGYTF. As DNA, the CDR3 is TGTGCCAGCAGTGAAGTGAGGGAATTCTATGGCTACACCTTC.